This T cell receptor beta chain is drawn from a study of PD-1 blockade in classical Hodgkin lymphoma. Whole-study results and caveats: Compared with baseline, CD4+ but not CD8+ TCR diversity had risen significantly by C4D1. Patients with an early start, nivolumab under 1 year after ASCT, were excluded.

The method was immunoSEQ multiplex PCR; TCRdb's version includes in-frame clones alone and lacks a portion of them. Of under 100,000 clones in the sample, 85% to 95% were seen once. Patients all relapsed after autologous stem cell transplantation, and there was variation in brentuximab vedotin exposure. CDR1 and CDR2 (germline): LNHNV, YYDKDF (reference sequence). Between the trimmed V and J ends, which lost 0 bases and 0 bases, there was a span of 9 bases. The CDR3 runs 16 residues. About this clone: The antigen remains undetermined.

The chain couples TRBV15 to TRBJ1-3; tentative D call: TRBD1 (6 bases). The material was peripheral blood mononuclear cells (PBMCs), obtained before the second cycle of nivolumab. The receptor was isolated from a human donor with classical Hodgkin lymphoma. The CDR3 DNA is TGTGCCACCAGCAGAGATACGACAGGCTCTGGAAACACCATATATTTT. Protein sequence: CATSRDTTGSGNTIYF.